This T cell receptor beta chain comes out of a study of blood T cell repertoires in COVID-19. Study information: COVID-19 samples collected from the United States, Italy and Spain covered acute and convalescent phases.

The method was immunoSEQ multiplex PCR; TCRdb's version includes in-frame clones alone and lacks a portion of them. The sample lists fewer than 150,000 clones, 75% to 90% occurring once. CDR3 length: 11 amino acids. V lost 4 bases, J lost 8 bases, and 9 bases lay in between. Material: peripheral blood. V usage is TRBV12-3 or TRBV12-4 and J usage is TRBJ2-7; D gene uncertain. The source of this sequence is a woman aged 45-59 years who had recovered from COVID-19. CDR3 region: CASSSSEKQYF. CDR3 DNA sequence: TGTGCCAGCAGTTCCTCGGAGAAGCAGTACTTC.